The 27 T cell receptor beta chains below all came from one sample that was sequenced in a study of identical twins (dated by TCRdb to the mid-2010s). Library generation was performed with 5' RACE. The instrument given in TCRdb is Illumina HiSeq 2000. In-frame beta chains were kept once TCRdb had trimmed the public reads at Q25 with fastp and called clones with MiXCR. Merged by CDR3 protein, the rows form single entries marked with the most common genes and DNA. The sample contains 420,000 or so distinct CDR3 sequences, under 20% of them found a single time. In total, the top ten clones hold 9% to 15% of the sample. Sequenced material: naive T cells sorted from blood. The sample's cell subset or site label, decoded: cells isolated with a human naive T-cell isolation kit. The source of these receptors is a man aged 50 or older in good health.

The chain carries TRBV10-3 and TRBJ2-6; possibly TRBD1 for D (6 bases). V was pared by 3 bases and J by 3 bases, with 9 bases between. The germline CDR1 and CDR2 sequences are ENHRY and SYGVKD. This CDR3 contains 15 residues. The CDR3: CAISESGVGANVLTF. The CDR3 DNA is TGTGCCATCAGTGAATCAGGGGTTGGGGCCAACGTCCTGACTTTC.

In its sample, this clonotype was seen a few times. This rearrangement joins TRBV24-1 to TRBJ1-5; D is uncertain. V was shortened by 4 bases and J by 4 bases, with 16 bases between the two germline ends. The CDR3 has 16 amino acids. Looked up from germline, CDR1 is KGHDR and CDR2 is SFDVKD. The CDR3 nucleotides are TGTGCCACCAGTGACCCACGGACTGAGGGTAATCAGCCCCAGCATTTT. Amino acid sequence: CATSDPRTEGNQPQHF.

CDR3 DNA: TGCAGTGCTAGAGATCGGGCCTATGGCTACACCTTC. Its protein product is CSARDRAYGYTF. V is TRBV20-1 and J is TRBJ1-2, with no clear D. V was trimmed by 0 bases and J by 4 bases, leaving 6 bases between them. Germline lookup yields CDR1 DFQATT and CDR2 SNEGSKA (reference sequence). The CDR3 sequence is 12 residues long.

The chain links TRBV7-9 to TRBJ2-4, with a tentative D call TRBD1 (6 bases). Trimming left V 5 bases short and J 2 bases short, with 10 bases between. The CDR3 totals 14 residues. Germline CDR1 SEHNR, CDR2 FQNEAQ (reference sequence). The CDR3 region is CASSDDRTKNIQYF. CDR3 DNA sequence: TGTGCCAGCAGCGACGACAGGACCAAAAACATTCAGTACTTC.

This clonotype appeared many times. The chain uses TRBV6-2 or TRBV6-3 and TRBJ2-3; the D is unclear. From germline, CDR1 is MNHEY and CDR2 SVGEGT. There are 13 residues in the CDR3. V gave up 5 bases and J gave up 5 bases, with 11 bases separating them. The chain's CDR3 is CASSEKYLDTQYF. In nucleotides, the CDR3 is TGTGCCAGCAGTGAGAAGTATCTAGATACGCAGTATTTT.

This clonotype was counted many times. This chain joins TRBV5-8 and TRBJ1-1; no clear D gene. The germline V gene encodes CDR1 SGHTS and CDR2 YDEGEE. The V and J ends lost 1 base and 1 base respectively, with 5 bases between them. The CDR3 sequence is 13 residues long. CDR3 region: CASSLLGNTEAFF. In DNA, the CDR3 is TGTGCCAGCAGCTTGTTAGGGAACACTGAAGCTTTCTTT.

The table lists this clonotype with many counts. The chain has TRBV11-2 and TRBJ2-7; TRBD2 aligns across 7 bases. The CDR3 totals 16 residues. Looked up from germline, CDR1 is SGHAT and CDR2 is FQNNGV. J gave up 4 bases and V 4 bases, and 13 bases lay outside the gene matches. CDR3 in DNA: TGTGCCAGCAGCTCCCTCGGGAGGACATTTTCTTACGAGCAGTACTTC. Translated: CASSSLGRTFSYEQYF.

In its sample, this clonotype was seen once. The gene calls are TRBV10-3 and TRBJ2-1, with 12 bases fitting TRBD2. The CDR3 contains 16 residues. From germline, CDR1 is ENHRY and CDR2 SYGVKD. V was pared by 4 bases and J by 4 bases, with 5 bases of the junction left unmatched. The CDR3 is CAISGRTSGTYNEQFF. Here the CDR3 DNA reads TGTGCCATCAGTGGTAGGACTAGCGGGACGTACAATGAGCAGTTCTTC.

This clonotype was found a few times. The CDR3 DNA is TGCAGTGCTAAAACCGGGACAAGGAATGCTGGCTACACCTTC. Its protein product is CSAKTGTRNAGYTF. This chain links TRBV20-1 with TRBJ1-2; the D gene is possibly TRBD1 (6 bases). Looked up from germline, CDR1 is DFQATT and CDR2 is SNEGSKA (reference sequence). This CDR3 is 14 amino acids long. V was clipped by 4 bases and J by 7 bases, with 19 bases between them.

The sample holds many counts of this clonotype. The chain's CDR3 is CASSRRVGPYEQYF. Here the CDR3 DNA reads TGCGCCAGCAGTCGCCGGGTAGGGCCCTACGAGCAGTACTTC. V and J are TRBV4-3 and TRBJ2-7; D unresolved. The germline V and J ends were trimmed by 6 bases and 2 bases, with 14 bases remaining between them. The germline V gene has CDR1 LGHNA and CDR2 YSLEER. This CDR3 has 14 residues.

V usage is TRBV20-1 and J usage is TRBJ2-5; tentatively, D is TRBD1 (6 bases). CDR3 size: 14 residues. Germline values: CDR1 DFQATT, CDR2 SNEGSKA (reference sequence). V dropped 6 bases and J dropped 0 bases, with 14 bases sitting between them. The chain's CDR3 is CSAPLGTHQETQYF. CDR3 nucleotides: TGCAGTGCCCCTTTGGGGACACACCAAGAGACCCAGTACTTC.

The chain has TRBV7-3 and TRBJ2-7; a weak D match, TRBD2 (5 bases). Trimming left V 5 bases short and J 5 bases short, with 13 bases between. The CDR3 extends over 13 amino acids. Per germline, CDR1 SGHTA and CDR2 FQGTGA. The CDR3 DNA is TGTGCCAGCAGCCTGACGCGGCGGGACGAGCAGTACTTC. Its translation: CASSLTRRDEQYF. The full variable domain, in which reference TRBV7-3 and TRBJ2-7 provide the parts outside the CDR3, is GAGVSQTPSNKVTEKGKYVELRCDPISGHTALYWYRQSLGQGPEFLIYFQGTGAADDSGLPNDRFFAVRPEGSVSTLKIQRTERGDSAVYLCASSLTRRDEQYFGPGTRLTVT.

The chain joins TRBV12-3 or TRBV12-4 to TRBJ2-7; D remains unclear. The CDR3 consists of 13 residues. Trimming left V 3 bases short and J 5 bases short, with 11 bases between. The CDR3 DNA sequence: TGTGCCAGCAGTTTTTCCGTGAACAACGAGCAGTACTTC. Residues: CASSFSVNNEQYF.

This clonotype has at least ten counts. The chain uses TRBV5-1 and TRBJ2-7, with 10 bases identical to TRBD2. This CDR3 region has 16 residues. V gave up 3 bases and J gave up 0 bases; unmatched junction bases: 6. Germline V gene data show CDR1 as SGHRS and CDR2 as YFSETQ. CDR3 DNA: TGCGCCAGCAGCTCCCTGTCTAGCGGGAGCTCCTACGAGCAGTACTTC. Its protein product is CASSSLSSGSSYEQYF.

This clonotype came up a few times. The rearrangement uses TRBV29-1 and TRBJ2-2; 14 bases match TRBD2. V dropped 5 bases and J dropped 4; count of bases not matched to a gene: 6. The CDR3 extends over 16 amino acids. Germline loops: CDR1 SQVTM, CDR2 ANQGSEA. CDR3 amino acids: CSVLGLAGVGTGELFF. CDR3 nucleotide sequence: TGCAGCGTTTTGGGACTAGCGGGAGTGGGCACCGGGGAGCTGTTTTTT.

This clonotype has a handful of counts. The J gene is TRBJ2-1, the V gene TRBV12-3 or TRBV12-4; 9 positions agree with TRBD1. V dropped 4 bases and J dropped 7; count of bases not matched to a gene: 11. The CDR3 is 16 residues long. CDR3 region: CASSSAGTGLKNEQFF. The DNA of the CDR3 is TGTGCCAGCAGTTCCGCCGGGACAGGGTTAAAGAATGAGCAGTTCTTC.

The V call is TRBV18, the J call TRBJ2-5, with 7 nucleotides matching TRBD1. The CDR3 has 16 amino acids. Germline values: CDR1 KGHSH, CDR2 LQKENI. J lost 2 bases, V lost 2 bases, and 8 bases had no gene match. The CDR3 sequence is CASSPIYRGEQETQYF. DNA for the CDR3: TGTGCCAGCTCACCAATTTACAGGGGTGAACAAGAGACCCAGTACTTC.

In this sample, this clonotype turned up a few times. The chain has TRBV6-2 or TRBV6-3 and TRBJ1-5; D remains unclear. Trimming pared 4 bases from V and 2 bases from J, leaving 6 bases between. CDR3 size: 13 residues. The germline V gene encodes CDR1 MNHEY and CDR2 SVGEGT. CDR3 coding DNA: TGTGCCAGCAGTTCACAACGCAATCAGCCCCAGCATTTT. It specifies CASSSQRNQPQHF.

This clonotype has a handful of counts. The genes are TRBV5-5 and TRBJ1-1; possibly TRBD1 for D (6 bases). The CDR3 covers 17 residues. Per the germline V gene, CDR1 is SGHKS and CDR2 is YYEKEE (reference sequence). Trimming removed 3 bases from V and 0 bases from J, with 18 bases in between. CDR3 sequence (DNA): TGTGCCAGCAGCTCGCGACAGGTCCTTACTATGAACACTGAAGCTTTCTTT. This translates into CASSSRQVLTMNTEAFF.

This clonotype was seen many times. The genes are TRBV6-2 or TRBV6-3 and TRBJ1-1; 7 bases match TRBD1. J gave up 6 bases and V 5 bases, and 6 bases lay outside the gene matches. The CDR3 loop spans 13 amino acids. Germline V gene sequence: CDR1 MNHEY, CDR2 SVGEGT. The CDR3 reads CASSPPDRSEAFF. CDR3 nucleotide sequence: TGTGCCAGCAGTCCCCCGGACAGGTCTGAAGCTTTCTTT.

The rearrangement uses TRBV5-1 and TRBJ2-7, with D possibly being TRBD2 (6 bases). The CDR3 is made up of 13 amino acids. The ends were cut back, 4 bases at V and 6 bases at J, with 14 bases in the middle. CDR1 SGHRS and CDR2 YFSETQ come from the germline V gene. The CDR3 DNA sequence: TGCGCCAGCAGCCTAGTCTCTAGCGCCGAGCAGTACTTC. Translated: CASSLVSSAEQYF.

This clonotype has just a few counts. V usage is TRBV6-2 or TRBV6-3 and J usage is TRBJ2-1, with 7 bases matching TRBD1. V shed 7 bases, J shed 5 bases, and the junction held 8 bases outside the gene matches. The CDR3 is made up of 14 amino acids. The germline gives CDR1 MNHEY, CDR2 SVGEGT. CDR3 amino acids: CASTRQGRNNEQFF. In DNA, the CDR3 is TGTGCCAGCACTCGACAGGGCAGGAACAATGAGCAGTTCTTC.

This clonotype was counted a few times. The V and J genes are TRBV7-2 and TRBJ2-7, with 10 positions matching TRBD1. J was trimmed by 7 bases and V by 4 bases; bases with no gene match: 13. The germline V gene has CDR1 SGHTA and CDR2 FQGNSA. This CDR3 spans 16 amino acids. As DNA, the CDR3 is TGTGCCAGCAGCTCATCCGGGACAGGGGCCTTTTGGGAGCAGTACTTC. Translated, it gives CASSSSGTGAFWEQYF.

In this sample, this clonotype turned up many times. The rearrangement joins TRBV7-8 to TRBJ2-7; the match to TRBD2 covers 12 bases. V gave up 4 bases and J gave up 4 bases; unmatched junction bases: 8. The CDR3 extends over 16 amino acids. Germline values: CDR1 SGHVS, CDR2 FQNEAQ. The CDR3 loop reads CASSSTSGSWFYEQYF. CDR3 sequence (DNA): TGTGCCAGCAGCTCGACTAGCGGGAGTTGGTTTTACGAGCAGTACTTC.

This clonotype came up many times. The gene calls are TRBV4-3 and TRBJ2-1; D may be TRBD2 (5 bases). CDR1 is LGHNA, CDR2 YSLEER, per germline. The CDR3 length is 15 residues. The germline V and J ends were trimmed by 1 base and 0 bases, with 7 bases remaining between them. CDR3 loop: CASSQGGSSYNEQFF. CDR3 nucleotides: TGCGCCAGCAGCCAAGGAGGGAGCTCCTACAATGAGCAGTTCTTC.

The chain is built from TRBV11-1 and TRBJ1-1; perhaps TRBD1 as D (5 bases). The V end lost 4 bases, the J end lost 8 bases, and 11 bases lay between the germline ends. The CDR3 is 12 residues long. CDR1 is SGHAT, CDR2 FQDESV, per germline (reference sequence). CDR3 loop: CASSSRQKEAFF. CDR3 coding DNA: TGTGCCAGCAGCTCAAGACAGAAAGAAGCTTTCTTT.

V and J are TRBV20-1 and TRBJ1-2; 12 bases line up with TRBD1. Germline-derived CDR1 and CDR2 are DFQATT and SNEGSKA (reference sequence). J gave up 7 bases and V 3 bases, and 12 bases lay outside the gene matches. This CDR3 region has 16 residues. CDR3 in DNA: TGCAGTGCTAGCCGGGGTGGGGACAGGGGGCTTTCTGGCTACACCTTC. It specifies CSASRGGDRGLSGYTF.